Listed below are T cell receptor beta chains from one sample, sequenced in a study of blood T cell repertoires in COVID-19. TCRdb's table, derived via immunoSEQ multiplex PCR, lists solely in-frame clones and lacks some. The sample lists a few hundred thousand clones, under 90% occurring once. The specimen sequenced was peripheral blood. These receptors were obtained from a young woman with acute or convalescent COVID-19. Each CDR3 is given with its conserved first and last residue. A D gene is named only where the DNA matches it firmly. Clone size is stated in some rows and not others, as once, few, many or a class when expanded.

V gene	J gene	clone size	D gene	CDR3 DNA	CDR3 protein
TRBV19	TRBJ1-2	once	NA	TGTGCCAGTAGTATAGATCGGGGGTTCGGCTACACCTTC	CASSIDRGFGYTF
TRBV11-3	TRBJ2-1	NA	TRBD2	TGTGCCAGCAGCTTCGGTAGCGGGAGCTACAATGAGCAGTTCTTC	CASSFGSGSYNEQFF
TRBV19	TRBJ1-5	NA	TRBD1	TGTGCCAGTGACAGGGGGCAGGGGAGCAATCAGCCCCAGCATTTT	CASDRGQGSNQPQHF
TRBV18	TRBJ2-2	NA	NA	TGTGCCAGCTCACCATTGGACACCCCGAACACCGGGGAGCTGTTTTTT	CASSPLDTPNTGELFF
TRBV15	TRBJ1-1	NA	TRBD1	TGTGCCACCAGCAGGGGACAGACTTCGAACACTGGAGCTTTCTTT	CATSRGQTSNTGAFF
TRBV7-2	TRBJ1-6	NA	TRBD1	TGTGCCAGCAGCTTAACAGGGACAGTAGCCAATTCACCCCTCCACTTT	CASSLTGTVANSPLHF
TRBV6-1	TRBJ2-3	NA	NA	TGTGCCAGCAGCGAAGGCGGGTGGGATACGCAGTATTTT	CASSEGGWDTQYF
TRBV29-1	TRBJ2-1	NA	TRBD1	TGCAGCGGTACCGGGACAGGGGGGATTTACAATGAGCAGTTCTTC	CSGTGTGGIYNEQFF
TRBV4-3	TRBJ2-3	NA	TRBD2	TGCGCCAGCAGCCACCTGGGGCGGGGGGCAGATACGCAGTATTTT	CASSHLGRGADTQYF
TRBV11-2	TRBJ2-7	NA	TRBD2	TGTGCCAGCAGCTACCTAGCGGAGAGCTCCTACGAGCAGTACTTC	CASSYLAESSYEQYF
TRBV7-2	TRBJ2-4	once	TRBD1	TGTGCCAGCAGCCCATATACGACAGGGGGCGCATCCAAAAACATTCAGTACTTC	CASSPYTTGGASKNIQYF
TRBV5-8	TRBJ2-7	NA	TRBD1	TGTGCCAGCAGCTTGGCTACTCGGCAGGGGGCTTACGAGCAGTACTTC	CASSLATRQGAYEQYF